Presented here are 22 T cell receptor beta chains from one specimen sequenced in a study of blood T cell repertoires in COVID-19. Measured with immunoSEQ multiplex PCR; TCRdb has only the in-frame clones, and not every one. The table has fewer than 250,000 clones, approximately 87% seen once; the top ten hold approximately 0.75%. The specimen was peripheral blood. Source of these receptors: a woman aged 70-85 years with acute or convalescent COVID-19.

CDR3 sequence reads: CASSHQGNQPQHF. As DNA, the CDR3 is TGTGCCAGTAGCCACCAGGGCAATCAGCCCCAGCATTTT. This sequence joins TRBV19 and TRBJ1-5; D is ambiguous. V was pared by 6 bases and J by 2 bases, with 8 bases between. The CDR3 consists of 13 residues. Germline V gene lookup returns CDR1 LNHDA and CDR2 SQIVND (reference sequence).

V gene TRBV4-3 combines with J gene TRBJ1-4, with 9 nucleotides matching TRBD1. V shed 0 bases and J 0 bases; nucleotides not matched to a gene: 8. CDR3 size: 19 residues. From germline, CDR1 is LGHNA and CDR2 YSLEER. For the CDR3, the DNA is TGCGCCAGCAGCCAAGATAGGGAGACAGGGGGAGCAACTAATGAAAAACTGTTTTTT. Its protein product is CASSQDRETGGATNEKLFF.

This clone was observed once. For the CDR3, the DNA is TGTGCCAGCAGAGAGGGACAGGGACGGAATGAGCAGTTCTTC. It translates to CASREGQGRNEQFF. The rearrangement links TRBV7-2 to TRBJ2-1; TRBD1 aligns across 9 bases. The germline V gene encodes CDR1 SGHTA and CDR2 FQGNSA. The CDR3 totals 14 residues. V trimming: 6 bases; J trimming: 7 bases; junction bases outside the gene matches: 7.

A note on this clone: At one end, the junction sequence differs from germline, possibly due to a read error. The chain is built from TRBV27 and TRBJ2-7; weak D call: TRBD2 (6 bases). CDR1 is MNHEY, CDR2 SMNVEV, per germline (reference sequence). There are 13 residues in the CDR3. CDR3 bases: TGTGCCAGCGGTTTGGGGGGCTCCTACGAGCAGTACTTC. This encodes CASGLGGSYEQYF.

This clone was seen a handful of times. V is TRBV14 and J is TRBJ1-6; TRBD1 is a possible D gene (5 bases). CDR3 length: 15 residues. CDR1 SGHDN and CDR2 FVKESK come from the germline V gene. V dropped 5 bases and J dropped 13 bases, with 21 bases sitting between them. As DNA, the CDR3 is TGTGCCAGCAGCGCCCGGGGGGGAATCGAGGGGCCCCTCCACTTT. Amino acids: CASSARGGIEGPLHF.

The chain employs TRBV5-4 and TRBJ2-2, with TRBD2 matching 7 bases. Looked up from germline, CDR1 is SGHNT and CDR2 is YYREEE (reference sequence). The CDR3 loop spans 15 amino acids. The trim removed 4 bases at V and 6 bases at J, leaving 9 bases unmatched. The CDR3 nucleotides read TGTGCCAGCAGCCTTTCCCGGGGGGACGCCGGGGAGCTGTTTTTT. It specifies CASSLSRGDAGELFF.

This sequence joins TRBV5-1 and TRBJ2-7; 7 bases align to TRBD2. The J segment lost 6 bases and the V segment lost 4 bases, leaving 13 bases of the junction unmatched. This CDR3 is built from 15 residues. Germline values: CDR1 SGHRS, CDR2 YFSETQ. The CDR3 nucleotides are TGCGCCAGCAGCCTCAGAAGGGGAGGGGCGGGCGAGCAGTACTTC. Its translation is CASSLRRGGAGEQYF.

This rearrangement joins TRBV12-3 or TRBV12-4 to TRBJ1-1; no reliable D call. V lost 7 bases, J lost 5 bases, and 14 bases lay in between. The CDR3 has 13 residues. Written as DNA, the CDR3 is TGTGCCAGCACCCCGCAGGTCGGTACTGAAGCTTTCTTT. Amino acids: CASTPQVGTEAFF.

The V call is TRBV28, the J call TRBJ1-2, with TRBD1 matching over 11 bases. V gave up 4 bases and J gave up 4 bases; unmatched junction bases: 5. The CDR3 length is 15 residues. Germline CDR1 and CDR2: MDHEN and SYDVKM. The CDR3 DNA is TGTGCCAGCAGTTCCGGACAGGGGGCGGGCTATGGCTACACCTTC. Translated, it gives CASSSGQGAGYGYTF.

The chain uses TRBV9 and TRBJ2-1, with TRBD2 identical over 9 bases. The CDR3 loop spans 12 amino acids. With V trimmed by 4 bases and J by 13 bases, 6 bases remained unmatched. Germline loops: CDR1 SGDLS, CDR2 YYNGEE. The CDR3 is CASSLTSGQQFF. Written as DNA, the CDR3 is TGTGCCAGCAGCCTGACTAGCGGCCAACAGTTCTTC. Together with reference TRBV9 and TRBJ2-1, the CDR3 gives the full variable domain: DSGVTQTPKHLITATGQRVTLRCSPRSGDLSVYWYQQSLDQGLQFLIQYYNGEERAKGNILERFSAQQFPDLHSELNLSSLELGDSALYFCASSLTSGQQFFGPGTRLTVL.

V and J are TRBV7-2 and TRBJ2-7, with TRBD2 matching 7 bases. Germline V lookup: CDR1 SGHTA, CDR2 FQGNSA. The CDR3 is made up of 19 amino acids. Trimming took 3 bases from V and 0 from J; bases not matched to a gene: 17. CDR3 sequence (DNA): TGTGCCAGCAGCTTCGGGGGAATTTTCAGCGGGGCGAGCTCCTACGAGCAGTACTTC. It is translated as CASSFGGIFSGASSYEQYF.

The chain has TRBV6-2 or TRBV6-3 and TRBJ1-5; TRBD1 matches at 8 bases. Trimming at V came to 1 base and at J to 1 base, leaving 6 bases not matched to a gene. Germline lookup yields CDR1 MNHEY and CDR2 SVGEGT. The CDR3 consists of 17 residues. DNA of the CDR3: TGTGCCAGCAGTTACTGGGGACAGGAATTAAGCAATCAGCCCCAGCATTTT. It specifies CASSYWGQELSNQPQHF.

V is TRBV5-4 and J is TRBJ1-1; D remains ambiguous. The CDR3 sequence is 16 residues long. Germline V lookup: CDR1 SGHNT, CDR2 YYREEE (reference sequence). V gave up 0 bases and J gave up 4 bases, with 16 bases separating them. In DNA form, the CDR3 reads TGTGCCAGCAGCTTGGAGTCGCAGAGGGTGGGCACTGAAGCTTTCTTT. It specifies CASSLESQRVGTEAFF.

The chain couples TRBV5-8 to TRBJ2-5; 9 nucleotides align to TRBD2. Germline trimming cut 5 bases from V and 1 base from J; bases unmatched to any gene: 9. The CDR3 is made up of 16 amino acids. CDR1 and CDR2 (germline): SGHTS, YDEGEE. CDR3 sequence (DNA): TGTGCCAGCAGATCCCCGCGGGGGGGTCCCCAAGAGACCCAGTACTTC. Its protein is CASRSPRGGPQETQYF.

The CDR3, as DNA: TGTGCCAGCAGCGAGAGCGGACAAGAGACCCAGTACTTC. It yields the protein CASSESGQETQYF. This chain connects TRBV9 to TRBJ2-5; D is perhaps TRBD2 (5 bases). Germline assignment: CDR1 SGDLS and CDR2 YYNGEE. This CDR3 is built from 13 residues. Trimming pared 3 bases from V and 2 bases from J, leaving 8 bases between.

The DNA of the CDR3 is TGCAGCGTTGAATCGAGGGATAAAGGCTATGGCTACACCTTC. This sequence encodes CSVESRDKGYGYTF. V and J are TRBV29-1 and TRBJ1-2; D is unclear. Germline V CDR1 and CDR2: SQVTM, ANQGSEA. The V end was cut by 2 bases, the J end by 4 bases, with 14 bases between. The CDR3 contains 14 residues.

This chain joins TRBV24-1 and TRBJ1-2; 9 bases match TRBD1. The V gene's germline CDR1 is KGHDR and CDR2 SFDVKD. CDR3 length equals 15 residues. J lost 6 bases, V lost 3 bases, and 7 bases had no gene match. DNA for the CDR3: TGTGCCACCAGTGATCAATGGGGGACAGGGCATGGCTACACCTTC. This codes for CATSDQWGTGHGYTF.

The chain combines TRBV5-1 with TRBJ1-4, with 9 bases matching TRBD1. This CDR3 spans 15 amino acids. Germline V gives CDR1 SGHRS, CDR2 YFSETQ. V dropped 6 bases and J dropped 5; count of bases not matched to a gene: 8. The CDR3 coding sequence is TGCGCCAGCAAAAGGGGGACAGGGCAAAATGAAAAACTGTTTTTT. It codes for CASKRGTGQNEKLFF.

The chain joins TRBV5-1 to TRBJ1-3; TRBD1 agrees at 8 bases. Per germline, CDR1 SGHRS and CDR2 YFSETQ. The ends lost 0 bases at V and 2 bases at J; junction bases unmatched: 4. The CDR3 extends over 16 amino acids. In DNA form, the CDR3 reads TGCGCCAGCAGCTTGGTGGCGACAGGGGCTGGAAACACCATATATTTT. Translated: CASSLVATGAGNTIYF.

The chain links TRBV5-1 to TRBJ2-3, with 7 bases matching TRBD2. The CDR3 contains 15 residues. Germline assignment: CDR1 SGHRS and CDR2 YFSETQ. V shed 0 bases and J 3 bases; nucleotides not matched to a gene: 4. CDR3 bases: TGCGCCAGCAGCTTGGATTCGCGGGGGACAGATACGCAGTATTTT. Translated: CASSLDSRGTDTQYF.

The V and J genes are TRBV6-6 and TRBJ2-7; 9 positions agree with TRBD1. Trimming cost V 4 bases and J 3 bases; bases outside gene matches: 10. Germline CDR1 MNHNY, CDR2 SVGAGI (reference sequence). This CDR3 region has 16 residues. In nucleotides, the CDR3 is TGTGCCAGCAGTTTCCGTCCACCGGGACAGGGCTACGAGCAGTACTTC. Amino acids: CASSFRPPGQGYEQYF.

This clone was found a few times. This rearrangement joins TRBV7-2 to TRBJ2-7; TRBD2 agrees at 16 bases. The V gene's germline CDR1 is SGHTA and CDR2 FQGNSA. The ends lost 5 bases at V and 2 bases at J; junction bases unmatched: 12. This CDR3 has 19 residues. The CDR3 bases are TGTGCCAGCAGCCCCGCCGGGACTAGCGGGAGGGCGATCCCCTACGAGCAGTACTTC. This codes for CASSPAGTSGRAIPYEQYF.